These 32 T cell receptor delta chains were sequenced from one sample in a study of gamma-delta T cells after stem cell transplantation. TCRdb re-called clones from the RT-PCR reads via CATT. The table shows some 1,500 delta-chain clones, with about 2.5% occurring only once. Sequencing was done on a sample of gamma-delta T cells. These receptor sequences come from a human donor. It is not recorded whose cells these are; they may come from a transplant donor.

Remarks on this clone: Distinct nucleotide sequences in the sample also encode this CDR3. This chain uses TRDV2 with TRDJ1; 11 bases line up with TRDD3. CDR1 is GEAIGNYY, CDR2 EKD, per germline. With 1 base clipped from V and 1 base from J, the junction kept 7 bases outside the gene matches. This CDR3 comprises 17 residues. In DNA form, the CDR3 reads TGTGCCTGTGACACGCTGGGGGATACAAGGGGCACCGATAAACTCATCTTT. Its protein is CACDTLGDTRGTDKLIF.

In its sample, this clone was seen a few times. This DNA's translation and the protein TCRdb lists, from a much larger clone, do not match at residue 4, likely due to a read error; the protein shown is translated from the DNA. CDR3 sequence reads: CACGLLGTSYTDKLIF. CDR3 nucleotide sequence: TGTGCCTGTGGCCTACTGGGTACAAGTTACACCGATAAACTCATCTTT. The chain employs TRDV2 and TRDJ1; possible D gene TRDD3, 6 bases. Trimming pared 5 bases from V and 0 bases from J, leaving 18 bases between. Germline assignment: CDR1 GEAIGNYY and CDR2 EKD. This CDR3 region has 16 residues.

This clone was recorded a few times. TCRdb assigns this DNA the protein of a much larger clone, which departs from its translation at residue 5; this likely reflects a read error, and the protein shown comes from translating the DNA. In DNA, the CDR3 is TGTGCCTGTGACGCGCTGGGGGATACCACACTGTACACCGATAAACTCATCTTT. This sequence encodes CACDALGDTTLYTDKLIF. The chain links TRDV2 to TRDJ1, with 11 bases lining up with TRDD3. The trim removed 3 bases at V and 0 bases at J, leaving 11 bases unmatched. CDR1 and CDR2 from the germline V gene are GEAIGNYY and EKD. The CDR3 consists of 18 residues.

This clone has only a few counts. TCRdb's listed protein matches a much larger clone and diverges from this DNA's translation at residue 12, likely through a read error; the protein shown comes from the DNA. The J gene is TRDJ1, the V gene TRDV2, with 13 bases identical to TRDD3. The CDR3 consists of 18 residues. Trimming took 1 base from V and 4 from J; bases not matched to a gene: 11. Germline loops: CDR1 GEAIGNYY, CDR2 EKD. CDR3: CACDTVTGGYERGDKLIF. For the CDR3, the DNA is TGTGCCTGTGACACGGTCACTGGGGGATACGAGAGGGGCGATAAACTCATCTTT.

The V call is TRDV2, the J call TRDJ1; TRDD3 matches at 9 bases. Germline V gene data show CDR1 as GEAIGNYY and CDR2 as EKD. The trim removed 0 bases at V and 3 bases at J, leaving 13 bases unmatched. This CDR3 contains 18 residues. CDR3 DNA: TGTGCCTGTGACACCGTCGGTCTGGGGGATCGTGGCGCCGATAAACTCATCTTT. It codes for CACDTVGLGDRGADKLIF.

The CDR3 region is CACDTVEGLSTDKLIF. The CDR3 DNA sequence: TGTGCCTGTGACACCGTAGAAGGCCTTAGCACCGATAAACTCATCTTT. This chain joins TRDV2 and TRDJ1, with D unclear. The CDR3 is 16 amino acids. The germline gives CDR1 GEAIGNYY, CDR2 EKD. Between the trimmed V and J ends, which lost 0 bases and 1 base, there was a span of 14 bases.

This clone is judged medium-sized (0.01 to 0.1%). A far larger clone is one base from this, pointing to a likely read error. Different DNA sequences within this sample yield the same CDR3. This chain connects TRDV2 to TRDJ1, with 13 bases fitting TRDD3. The CDR3 is 18 amino acids. Unmatched junction bases numbered 14, after V lost 3 bases and J lost 5 bases. The germline V gene encodes CDR1 GEAIGNYY and CDR2 EKD. The CDR3 protein is CACDALLGDTRGTDKLIF. In nucleotides, the CDR3 is TGTGCCTGTGACGCCCTACTGGGGGATACGCGAGGGACTGATAAACTCATCTTT.

Note on this clone: TCRdb assigns this DNA the protein of a much larger clone, which departs from its translation at residue 10; this likely reflects a read error, and the protein shown comes from translating the DNA. The V and J genes are TRDV2 and TRDJ1, with 7 bases lining up with TRDD3. The CDR3 length is 14 residues. Germline trimming cut 1 base from V and 6 bases from J; bases unmatched to any gene: 7. Germline CDR1 GEAIGNYY, CDR2 EKD. The CDR3 nucleotides read TGTGCCTGTGACACTCTGGGGGTTGATCATAAACTCATCTTT. This sequence encodes CACDTLGVDHKLIF.

Turning to this clone: TCRdb's protein for this DNA is that of a much larger clone and differs from the translation at residue 7, likely a read error; the protein shown is the DNA translation. The chain uses TRDV2 and TRDJ1, with 10 nucleotides matching TRDD3. CDR1 is GEAIGNYY, CDR2 EKD, per germline. CDR3 size: 18 residues. Unmatched junction bases numbered 13, after V lost 3 bases and J lost 1 base. Here the CDR3 DNA reads TGTGCCTGTGACCCAATCGGTACTGGGGGATTATCCACCGATAAACTCATCTTT. This sequence encodes CACDPIGTGGLSTDKLIF.

This clone occurred many times. With only one base between it and a far larger clone, this is likely a read error. Written as DNA, the CDR3 is TGTGCCTGTGACACTCTGGGGGTTGATGGTAAACTCATCTTT. This encodes CACDTLGVDGKLIF. V and J are TRDV2 and TRDJ1; TRDD3 aligns across 7 bases. The CDR3 consists of 14 residues. V was pared by 1 base and J by 7 bases, with 8 bases of the junction left unmatched. Germline CDR1 is GEAIGNYY and CDR2 is EKD.

This clone has a handful of counts. The protein in TCRdb stems from a much larger clone and differs at residue 17 from this DNA's translation, likely a read error; here the protein is translated from the DNA. The chain employs TRDV2 and TRDJ1, with 8 bases that match TRDD3. This CDR3 region has 19 residues. Germline CDR1 reads GEAIGNYY; CDR2 reads EKD. The CDR3 DNA is TGTGCCTGTGACACCGTGAGCACTGGGGGTGACCGGCACACCGATAAACCCATCTTT. This gives the protein CACDTVSTGGDRHTDKPIF.

The table lists this clone with a few counts. A far larger clone is one base from this, pointing to a likely read error. Other DNA sequences in the sample encode the same CDR3. The V call is TRDV2, the J call TRDJ1, with TRDD3 matching over 8 bases. Looked up from germline, CDR1 is GEAIGNYY and CDR2 is EKD. With V trimmed by 5 bases and J by 0 bases, 4 bases remained unmatched. The CDR3 runs 14 residues. CDR3 nucleotides: TGTGCCTGTGTTCCACTGGGGGACACCGATAAACTCATCTTT. Translating gives CACVPLGDTDKLIF.

This clone was recorded a few times. J is TRDJ2 and V is TRDV2, with TRDD3 identical over 10 bases. The V and J ends lost 1 base and 0 bases, in that order; junction bases with no gene match: 7. The CDR3 has 18 residues. Looked up from germline, CDR1 is GEAIGNYY and CDR2 is EKD. The CDR3 sequence: CACDTLGDKGTLTAQLFF. The CDR3 region has the DNA TGTGCCTGTGACACTCTGGGGGATAAGGGGACTTTGACAGCACAACTCTTCTTT.

This clone qualifies as medium-sized. The likely explanation is a read error, given a far larger clone one base away. Distinct nucleotide sequences in the sample also encode this CDR3. The CDR3 nucleotides are TGTGCCTGTGACTCCCCTCCTACGGCCTCTGGGGGGTTACCCTCCTGGGACACCCGACAGATGTTTTTC. This translates into CACDSPPTASGGLPSWDTRQMFF. This sequence joins TRDV2 and TRDJ3; D possibly corresponds to TRDD3 (7 bases). Trimming took off 3 bases at V and 0 bases at J, with 29 bases between the two ends. Germline lookup yields CDR1 GEAIGNYY and CDR2 EKD. This CDR3 is 23 amino acids long.

This clone is termed medium-sized. This likely reflects a read error, since a far larger clone is one base away. At the DNA level, this CDR3 is encoded by other sequences in the same sample as well. This chain links TRDV2 with TRDJ1, with TRDD3 identical over 11 bases. V was pared by 0 bases and J by 3 bases, with 8 bases of the junction left unmatched. Germline V lookup: CDR1 GEAIGNYY, CDR2 EKD. The CDR3 spans 17 residues. The CDR3: CACDTLGDTGASDKLIF. CDR3 sequence (DNA): TGTGCCTGTGACACCCTGGGGGATACAGGAGCCTCCGATAAACTCATCTTT.

In this sample, this clone turned up a few times. TCRdb's listed protein matches a much larger clone and diverges from this DNA's translation at residue 4, likely through a read error; the protein shown comes from the DNA. The chain recombines TRDV2 with TRDJ1; TRDD3 matches at 13 bases. V was clipped by 5 bases and J by 0 bases; unmatched bases: 17. CDR3 length equals 20 residues. Germline V gene data show CDR1 as GEAIGNYY and CDR2 as EKD. CDR3 in DNA: TGTGCCTGTGGCACTCTACTGGGGGATACGCGAGTTGCCCACACCGATAAACTCATCTTT. Its protein product is CACGTLLGDTRVAHTDKLIF.

There are many counts of this clone. The TCRdb protein, from a much larger clone, departs from this DNA's translation at residue 5, likely by read error; the protein shown derives from the DNA. The chain combines TRDV2 with TRDJ1, with unresolved D. V was pared by 3 bases and J by 2 bases, with 15 bases between. CDR1 GEAIGNYY and CDR2 EKD come from the germline V gene. CDR3 length: 15 amino acids. DNA of the CDR3: TGTGCCTGTGACGCCATTATCGAGCAGACCGATAAACTCATCTTT. It yields the protein CACDAIIEQTDKLIF.

As concerns this clone: TCRdb's protein for this DNA is that of a much larger clone and differs from the translation at residue 9, likely a read error; the protein shown is the DNA translation. The chain carries TRDV2 and TRDJ1, with 8 bases that match TRDD3. CDR1 GEAIGNYY and CDR2 EKD come from the germline V gene. Germline trimming cut 1 base from V and 0 bases from J; bases unmatched to any gene: 6. The CDR3 loop spans 16 amino acids. The CDR3 loop reads CACDTLLGVNTDKLIF. The CDR3 bases are TGTGCCTGTGACACTTTACTGGGGGTTAACACCGATAAACTCATCTTT.

Comment on this clone: The protein TCRdb gives is from a much larger clone and does not agree with this DNA's translation at residue 14, likely a read error; the protein shown here comes from the DNA. The chain carries TRDV2 and TRDJ1; 8 bases are shared with TRDD3. Germline V gene data show CDR1 as GEAIGNYY and CDR2 as EKD. The CDR3 length is 16 residues. The CDR3 spells CACDAMGDFGSDKPIF. The DNA of the CDR3 is TGTGCCTGTGACGCTATGGGGGATTTTGGGTCAGATAAACCCATCTTT.

For this clone: Given a far larger clone just one base away, this is likely a sequencing read error. Other DNA sequences in the sample encode the same CDR3. The chain combines TRDV2 with TRDJ1, with 9 bases identical to TRDD2. The CDR3 consists of 19 residues. The germline CDR1 and CDR2 sequences are GEAIGNYY and EKD. In nucleotides, the CDR3 is TGCGCCTGTGACACCCACCTTCCTACAATCCGTGGGGACTACGATAAACTCATCTTT. Translating gives CACDTHLPTIRGDYDKLIF.

Concerning this clone itself: TCRdb's listed protein matches a much larger clone and diverges from this DNA's translation at residue 8, likely through a read error; the protein shown comes from the DNA. This rearrangement joins TRDV2 to TRDJ1, with 8 bases matching TRDD3. The V segment lost 5 bases and the J segment 1 base; nucleotides outside the gene matches: 5. The CDR3 has 14 amino acids. Germline-derived CDR1 and CDR2 are GEAIGNYY and EKD. The CDR3, as DNA: TGTGCCTGTGTGCCACTGGGGGTCACCGATAAACTCATCTTT. It translates to CACVPLGVTDKLIF.

Note on this clone: The protein in TCRdb stems from a much larger clone and differs at residue 7 from this DNA's translation, likely a read error; here the protein is translated from the DNA. This chain's CDR3 is CACDPLPPLIQSLGITDKLIF. CDR3 coding DNA: TGTGCCTGTGACCCCCTCCCTCCGCTAATTCAGTCCCTGGGGATTACCGATAAACTCATCTTT. The chain joins TRDV2 to TRDJ1; D possibly corresponds to TRDD3 (6 bases). Trimming removed 3 bases from V and 2 bases from J, with 33 bases in between. Germline assignment: CDR1 GEAIGNYY and CDR2 EKD. This CDR3 has 21 residues.

This clone occurred a few times. Other DNA sequences in this specimen translate into the identical CDR3. V is TRDV2 and J is TRDJ1; maybe TRDD3 (6 bases). CDR3 length equals 18 residues. CDR1 and CDR2 from the germline V gene are GEAIGNYY and EKD. Deletions cut 0 bases from V and 2 bases from J, with 21 bases between. The CDR3 sequence: CACDTVGGLSSYTDKLIF. CDR3 bases: TGTGCCTGTGACACCGTTGGGGGGCTCTCTTCGTATACCGATAAACTCATCTTT.

As for this clone: The TCRdb record carries a much larger clone's protein, which differs from this DNA's translation at residue 3; a read error is the likely cause, and the protein listed here is the DNA translation. The chain uses TRDV2 and TRDJ1; 8 bases are a match to TRDD3. Germline values: CDR1 GEAIGNYY, CDR2 EKD. This CDR3 region has 18 residues. CDR3: CAYDTLTGGFKYTDKLIF. The CDR3 DNA is TGTGCCTATGACACTTTAACTGGGGGTTTCAAATACACCGATAAACTCATCTTT.

This clone was recorded at least ten times. Since a far larger clone is one base different, this is likely a read error. This chain joins TRDV2 and TRDJ1; 8 bases map to TRDD3. V lost 4 bases and J lost 0; bases outside the gene matches: 18. This CDR3 has 19 residues. CDR1 is GEAIGNYY and CDR2 is EKD in the germline V gene. DNA for the CDR3: TGTGCCTGTGATAAACTGGGGGGTAAGGGAAAAACGTACACCGATAAACTCATCTTT. It specifies CACDKLGGKGKTYTDKLIF.

This clone was seen a handful of times. This DNA's translation and the protein TCRdb lists, from a much larger clone, do not match at residue 16, likely due to a read error; the protein shown is translated from the DNA. The gene calls are TRDV2 and TRDJ1; 13 nucleotides agree with TRDD3. CDR3 length: 18 residues. From germline, CDR1 is GEAIGNYY and CDR2 EKD. The CDR3 nucleotides read TGTGCCTGTGACACGGTCACTGGGGGATACGAGAAGGGCGATAAACCCATCTTT. The encoded protein is CACDTVTGGYEKGDKPIF.

This clone was seen a handful of times. TCRdb's protein, taken from a much larger clone, differs from this DNA's translation at residue 3, likely owing to a read error; the protein displayed comes from the DNA. The chain employs TRDV2 and TRDJ3; 8 bases line up with TRDD3. CDR1 is GEAIGNYY and CDR2 is EKD in the germline V gene. The CDR3 runs 20 residues. CDR3 bases: TGTGCCTATGACACCGGCTGGGGGACCCGGAGTGCCTGGGACACCCGACAGATGTTTTTC. This encodes CAYDTGWGTRSAWDTRQMFF.

This clone has just a few counts. Since a far larger clone is one base different, this is likely a read error. This CDR3 is also generated by other DNA sequences in the sample. The chain couples TRDV2 to TRDJ1, with 10 bases identical to TRDD3. CDR3 length equals 20 residues. Germline assignment: CDR1 GEAIGNYY and CDR2 EKD. V was pared by 3 bases and J by 3 bases, with 21 bases of the junction left unmatched. The CDR3 spells CACDSMLTGGSPQEADKLIF. In nucleotides, the CDR3 is TGTGCCTGTGACTCAATGCTTACTGGGGGATCACCCCAGGAGGCCGATAAACTCATCTTT.

This clone was seen only a few times. A read error is the likely source, as a far larger clone sits one nucleotide away. The same CDR3 is also encoded by other DNA sequences in this sample. The chain carries TRDV1 and TRDJ1; maybe TRDD2 (6 bases). The CDR3 runs 22 residues. Germline lookup yields CDR1 TSWWSYY and CDR2 QGS. The CDR3 DNA sequence: TGTGCTCTTGGGGAACCAGACCGGCCTTCCCCTACCTCACCCCCTTACACTGATAAACTCATCTTT. Protein: CALGEPDRPSPTSPPYTDKLIF.

This clone was detected only a few times. The protein held in TCRdb is that of a much larger clone and does not match this DNA's translation at residue 17, likely because of a read error; the protein shown is translated from the DNA. This chain joins TRDV2 and TRDJ2, with 11 bases matching TRDD3. Germline CDR1 reads GEAIGNYY; CDR2 reads EKD. The CDR3 runs to 19 residues. CDR3 region: CACDKVLGDKGTLTAQPFF. CDR3 in DNA: TGTGCCTGTGACAAAGTACTGGGGGATAAGGGGACTTTGACAGCACAACCCTTCTTT.

In regard to this clone: A far larger clone is one nucleotide away, so this likely arose from a read error. Other nucleotide sequences from this sample produce the same CDR3. The chain uses TRDV2 and TRDJ1; 8 nucleotides align to TRDD3. In germline, CDR1 is GEAIGNYY, CDR2 EKD. The length of the CDR3 is 19 residues. V shed 0 bases, J shed 3 bases, and the junction held 17 bases outside the gene matches. The CDR3 is CACDTLTMREGDTSDKLIF. The CDR3 DNA reads as TGTGCCTGTGACACCCTTACTATGCGTGAAGGGGATACTTCCGATAAACTCATCTTT.

This clone was counted at least ten times. The protein TCRdb lists belongs to a much larger clone and differs from this DNA's translation at residue 13, which points to a read error; the protein shown is made from the DNA. CDR3 in amino acids: CACDTLGVDDKLTF. Written as DNA, the CDR3 is TGTGCCTGTGACACTCTGGGGGTTGATGATAAACTCACCTTT. The rearrangement joins TRDV2 to TRDJ1; TRDD3 agrees at 7 bases. The CDR3 sequence is 14 residues long. Germline-derived CDR1 and CDR2 are GEAIGNYY and EKD.